These 14 T cell receptor beta chains were all obtained from the same sample, sequenced in a study of a mutant IDH1 vaccine in newly diagnosed glioma. Profiling relied on immunoSEQ multiplex PCR, and the TCRdb table lists in-frame clones only, not all of them. The table has just under 95,000 clones, around 80% seen once. Noted time point: baseline, week 1 (first vaccination visit). Treatment noted: pre-vaccination baseline after standard-of-care therapy. The source was PBMCs, collected from a glioma patient treated with radiotherapy, temozolomide or both. Receptor source: a man in his forties with glioma.

The chain links TRBV19 to TRBJ2-1; TRBD1 might be the D (6 bases). The CDR3 totals 15 residues. V was clipped by 4 bases and J by 6 bases, with 16 bases between them. Germline CDR1 LNHDA, CDR2 SQIVND (reference sequence). The CDR3 loop reads CASSTLASGANEQFF. CDR3 in DNA: TGTGCCAGTAGTACCCTTGCCTCAGGGGCCAATGAGCAGTTCTTC.

This clone was detected only once. V and J are TRBV6-5 and TRBJ1-5, with D hard to call. Between the trimmed V and J ends, which lost 5 bases and 2 bases, there was a span of 4 bases. The CDR3 runs to 12 residues. From germline, CDR1 is MNHEY and CDR2 SVGAGI. CDR3 sequence: CASSDGNQPQHF. In nucleotides, the CDR3 is TGTGCCAGCAGTGACGGCAATCAGCCCCAGCATTTT.

The rearrangement uses TRBV11-2 and TRBJ2-4; D call uncertain. Germline V gene lookup returns CDR1 SGHAT and CDR2 FQNNGV. CDR3 length: 16 residues. The germline V and J ends were trimmed by 4 bases and 1 base, with 14 bases remaining between them. CDR3 sequence (DNA): TGTGCCAGCAGCTCCTCGTTTAGTGCGGCCAAAAACATTCAGTACTTC. This encodes CASSSSFSAAKNIQYF.

The chain carries TRBV18 and TRBJ1-4, with 9 nucleotides matching TRBD1. V shed 4 bases, J shed 4 bases, and the junction held 13 bases outside the gene matches. This CDR3 region has 18 residues. Germline CDR1 reads KGHSH; CDR2 reads LQKENI. The DNA for the CDR3 is TGTGCCAGCTCACTCGAAAACAGGGGGCTTCTTGGTAATGAAAAACTGTTTTTT. As protein: CASSLENRGLLGNEKLFF.

This chain connects TRBV19 to TRBJ2-1, with D perhaps TRBD1 (5 bases). CDR1 is LNHDA, CDR2 SQIVND, per germline (reference sequence). The CDR3 runs 15 residues. V lost 4 bases and J lost 5, with 15 bases in between. CDR3 nucleotide sequence: TGTGCCAGTAGTAAATCAGGGCAGGGAAACAATGAGCAGTTCTTC. This translates into CASSKSGQGNNEQFF. The whole variable domain, filled in from reference TRBV19 and TRBJ2-1, reads DGGITQSPKYLFRKEGQNVTLSCEQNLNHDAMYWYRQDPGQGLRLIYYSQIVNDFQKGDIAEGYSVSREKKESFPLTVTSAQKNPTAFYLCASSKSGQGNNEQFFGPGTRLTVL.

This clone was seen a single time. The junction and the germline gene differ at one end; a read error may be behind it. J is TRBJ1-1 and V is TRBV27; the D is unclear. The V gene's germline CDR1 is MNHEY and CDR2 SMNVEV (reference sequence). CDR3 length equals 14 residues. As DNA, the CDR3 is TGTGCCAGCAGCTTATTGCATACGAACACTGAAGCTTTCTTT. Encoded protein: CASSLLHTNTEAFF.

V usage is TRBV7-3 and J usage is TRBJ2-5; perhaps TRBD2 as D (5 bases). V dropped 5 bases and J dropped 2 bases, with 12 bases sitting between them. Germline V lookup: CDR1 SGHTA, CDR2 FQGTGA. The CDR3 is 14 amino acids. The CDR3 loop reads CASSATGGQETQYF. The CDR3 bases are TGTGCCAGCAGCGCTACCGGAGGACAAGAGACCCAGTACTTC.

The chain has TRBV6-1 and TRBJ2-2; possible D gene TRBD2, 5 bases. Germline V gives CDR1 MNHNS, CDR2 SASEGT. This CDR3 spans 14 amino acids. V lost 5 bases to trimming and J lost 2 bases, with 9 bases between them. The CDR3 DNA is TGTGCCAGCAGTCTCTCGGGAAACACCGGGGAGCTGTTTTTT. The encoded protein is CASSLSGNTGELFF.

The count of this clone is one. This chain joins TRBV14 and TRBJ1-2; D not resolved. The CDR3 runs 12 residues. Germline CDR1 SGHDN, CDR2 FVKESK. V gave up 1 base and J gave up 8 bases, with 8 bases separating them. The CDR3 DNA is TGTGCCAGCAGCCAAGCCTTACACGGCTACACCTTC. This translates into CASSQALHGYTF.

A few counts support this clone. The genes are TRBV10-3 and TRBJ2-5, with unresolved D. V was clipped by 5 bases and J by 0 bases, with 7 bases between them. Germline V gives CDR1 ENHRY, CDR2 SYGVKD. CDR3 length equals 13 residues. CDR3 protein: CAISRSDQETQYF. The CDR3 DNA is TGTGCCATCAGTAGATCAGACCAAGAGACCCAGTACTTC.

The chain links TRBV29-1 to TRBJ2-3; 12 bases line up with TRBD2. CDR3 length equals 17 residues. V trimming: 4 bases; J trimming: 1 base; junction bases outside the gene matches: 9. CDR1 SQVTM and CDR2 ANQGSEA come from the germline V gene. The CDR3 DNA reads as TGCAGCGTTGCTGGGGTTGGGACTAGCGGGCGCACAGATACGCAGTATTTT. As protein: CSVAGVGTSGRTDTQYF.

The chain links TRBV25-1 to TRBJ2-5; D call uncertain. Per the germline V gene, CDR1 is MGHDK and CDR2 is SYGVNS. V lost 11 bases and J 8 bases, leaving 9 bases between the germline ends. CDR3 length: 9 amino acids. CDR3 coding DNA: TGTGCCTTAGTCAGCACCCAGTACTTC. Protein sequence: CALVSTQYF.

The genes are TRBV11-2 and TRBJ1-4, with 9 bases aligning to TRBD1. CDR1 SGHAT and CDR2 FQNNGV come from the germline V gene. Trimming cost V 3 bases and J 5 bases; bases outside gene matches: 1. The CDR3 covers 14 residues. CDR3 DNA: TGTGCCAGCAGCTTGACAGGGGGGAATGAAAAACTGTTTTTT. Protein sequence: CASSLTGGNEKLFF.

The V call is TRBV16, the J call TRBJ1-4; D is unclear. V was pared by 5 bases and J by 6 bases, with 13 bases between. The CDR3 runs to 14 residues. Germline CDR1 KGHSY, CDR2 FQNENV. The CDR3 DNA follows: TGTGCCAGCAGCGGGATAATGAGGGATGAAAAACTGTTTTTT. Encoded protein: CASSGIMRDEKLFF.